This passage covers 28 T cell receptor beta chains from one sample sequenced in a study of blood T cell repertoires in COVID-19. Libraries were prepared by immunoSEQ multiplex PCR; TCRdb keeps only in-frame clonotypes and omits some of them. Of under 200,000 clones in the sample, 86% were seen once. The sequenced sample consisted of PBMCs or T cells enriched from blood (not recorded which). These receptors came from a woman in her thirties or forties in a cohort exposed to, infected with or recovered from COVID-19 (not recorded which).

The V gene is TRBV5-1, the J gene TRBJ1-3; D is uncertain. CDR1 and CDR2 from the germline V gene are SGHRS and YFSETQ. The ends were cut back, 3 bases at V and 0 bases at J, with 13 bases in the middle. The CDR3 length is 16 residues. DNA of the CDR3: TGCGCCAGCAGCTCCCTACCGGAGAGCTCTGGAAACACCATATATTTT. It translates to CASSSLPESSGNTIYF.

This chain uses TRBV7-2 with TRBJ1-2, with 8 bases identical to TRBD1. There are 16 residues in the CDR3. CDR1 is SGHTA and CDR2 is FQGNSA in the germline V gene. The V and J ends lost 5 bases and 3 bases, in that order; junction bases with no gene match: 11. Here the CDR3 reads CASSKDRGYRYYGYTF. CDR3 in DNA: TGTGCCAGCAGCAAAGACAGGGGCTATAGGTACTATGGCTACACCTTC.

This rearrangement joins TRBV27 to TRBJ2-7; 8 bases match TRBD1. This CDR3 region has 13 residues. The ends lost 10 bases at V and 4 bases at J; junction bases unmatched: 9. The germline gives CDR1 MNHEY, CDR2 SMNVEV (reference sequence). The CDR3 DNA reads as TGTGCCAACCCCCGGACAGGGAGATACGAGCAGTACTTC. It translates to CANPRTGRYEQYF.

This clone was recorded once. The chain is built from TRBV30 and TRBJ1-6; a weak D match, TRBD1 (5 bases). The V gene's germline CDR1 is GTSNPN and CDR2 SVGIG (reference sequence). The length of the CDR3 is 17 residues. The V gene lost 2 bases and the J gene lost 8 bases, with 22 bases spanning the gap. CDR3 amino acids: CAWSINIGTLEDSPLHF. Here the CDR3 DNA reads TGTGCCTGGAGTATTAACATTGGGACTCTAGAGGATTCACCCCTCCACTTT.

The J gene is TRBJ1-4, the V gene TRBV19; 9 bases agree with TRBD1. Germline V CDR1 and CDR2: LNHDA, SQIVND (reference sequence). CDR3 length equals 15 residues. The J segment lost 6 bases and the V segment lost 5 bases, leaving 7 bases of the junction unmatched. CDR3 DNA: TGTGCCAGTAGTGTCACAGGGGGCCCGGATGAAAAACTGTTTTTT. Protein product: CASSVTGGPDEKLFF.

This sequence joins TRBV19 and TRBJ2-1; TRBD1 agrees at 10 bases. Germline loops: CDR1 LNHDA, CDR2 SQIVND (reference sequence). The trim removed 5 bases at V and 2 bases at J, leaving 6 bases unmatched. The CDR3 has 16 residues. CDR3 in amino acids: CASSVFGTGAYNEQFF. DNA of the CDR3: TGTGCCAGTAGTGTCTTCGGGACAGGGGCCTACAATGAGCAGTTCTTC.

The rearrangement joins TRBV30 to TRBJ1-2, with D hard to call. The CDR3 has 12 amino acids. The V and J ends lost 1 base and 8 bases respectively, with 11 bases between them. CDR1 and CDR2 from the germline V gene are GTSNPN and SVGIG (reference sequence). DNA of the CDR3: TGTGCCTGGAGTGAAACTTTATGGGGCTACACCTTC. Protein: CAWSETLWGYTF.

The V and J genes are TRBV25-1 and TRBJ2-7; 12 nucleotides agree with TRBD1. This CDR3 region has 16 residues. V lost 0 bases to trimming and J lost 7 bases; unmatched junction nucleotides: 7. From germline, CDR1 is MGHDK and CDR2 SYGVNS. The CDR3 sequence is CASSEYRDRGHREQYF. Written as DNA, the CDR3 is TGTGCCAGCAGTGAATACCGGGACAGGGGGCATCGAGAGCAGTACTTC.

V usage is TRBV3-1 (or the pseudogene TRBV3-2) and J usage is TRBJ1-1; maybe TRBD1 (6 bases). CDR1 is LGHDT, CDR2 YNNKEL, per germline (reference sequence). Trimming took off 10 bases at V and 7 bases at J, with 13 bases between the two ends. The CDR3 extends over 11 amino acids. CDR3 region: CATRGGLEAFF. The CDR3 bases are TGTGCCACACGGGGGGGGCTTGAAGCTTTCTTT.

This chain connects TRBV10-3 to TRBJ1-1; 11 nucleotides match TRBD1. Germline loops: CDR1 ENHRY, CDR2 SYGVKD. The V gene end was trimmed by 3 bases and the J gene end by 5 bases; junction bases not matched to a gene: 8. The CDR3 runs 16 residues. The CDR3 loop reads CAISEGTGGDGTEAFF. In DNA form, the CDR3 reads TGTGCCATCAGTGAAGGGACAGGGGGTGATGGGACTGAAGCTTTCTTT.

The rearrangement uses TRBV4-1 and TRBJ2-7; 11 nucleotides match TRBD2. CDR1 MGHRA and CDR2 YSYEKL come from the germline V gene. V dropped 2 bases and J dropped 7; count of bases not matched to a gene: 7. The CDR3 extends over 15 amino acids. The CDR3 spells CASSQRLAGGLEQYF. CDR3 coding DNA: TGCGCCAGCAGCCAAAGGCTAGCGGGGGGTTTGGAGCAGTACTTC.

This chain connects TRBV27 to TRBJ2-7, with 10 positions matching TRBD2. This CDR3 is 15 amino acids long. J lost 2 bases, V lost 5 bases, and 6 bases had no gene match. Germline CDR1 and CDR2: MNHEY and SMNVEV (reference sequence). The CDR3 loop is CASSPSGGRAYEQYF. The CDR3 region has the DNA TGTGCCAGCAGTCCTAGCGGGGGTAGGGCCTACGAGCAGTACTTC.

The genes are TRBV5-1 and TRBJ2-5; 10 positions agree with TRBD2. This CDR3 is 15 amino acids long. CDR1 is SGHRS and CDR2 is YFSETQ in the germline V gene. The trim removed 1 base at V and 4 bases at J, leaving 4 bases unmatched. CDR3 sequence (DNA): TGCGCCAGCAGCTTGCTAGCGGGGGTCACAGAGACCCAGTACTTC. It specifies CASSLLAGVTETQYF.

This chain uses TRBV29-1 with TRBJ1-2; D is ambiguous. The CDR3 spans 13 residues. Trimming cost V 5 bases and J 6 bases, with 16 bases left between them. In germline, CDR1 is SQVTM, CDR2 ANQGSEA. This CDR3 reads CSVYHFEGNGYTF. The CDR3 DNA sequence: TGCAGCGTTTACCATTTCGAGGGAAATGGCTACACCTTC. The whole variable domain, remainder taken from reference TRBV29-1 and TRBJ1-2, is SAVISQKPSRDICQRGTSLTIQCQVDSQVTMMFWYRQQPGQSLTLIATANQGSEATYESGFVIDKFPISRPNLTFSTLTVSNMSPEDSSIYLCSVYHFEGNGYTFGSGTRLTVV.

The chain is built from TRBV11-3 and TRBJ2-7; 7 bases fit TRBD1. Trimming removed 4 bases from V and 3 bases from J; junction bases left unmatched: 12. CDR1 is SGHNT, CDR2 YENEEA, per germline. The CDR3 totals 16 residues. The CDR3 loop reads CASSSTGVRTDYEQYF. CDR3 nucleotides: TGTGCCAGCAGCTCTACAGGGGTGCGGACTGACTACGAGCAGTACTTC.

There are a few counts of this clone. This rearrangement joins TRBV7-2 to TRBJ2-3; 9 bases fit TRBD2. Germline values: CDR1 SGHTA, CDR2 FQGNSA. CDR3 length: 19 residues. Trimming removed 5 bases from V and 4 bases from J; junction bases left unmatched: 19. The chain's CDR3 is CASSRPTSGQLGGADTQYF. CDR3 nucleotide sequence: TGTGCCAGCAGCAGACCGACTAGCGGCCAACTAGGCGGCGCAGATACGCAGTATTTT. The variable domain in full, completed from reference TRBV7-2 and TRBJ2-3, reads GAGVSQSPSNKVTEKGKDVELRCDPISGHTALYWYRQSLGQGLEFLIYFQGNSAPDKSGLPSDRFSAERTGGSVSTLTIQRTQQEDSAVYLCASSRPTSGQLGGADTQYFGPGTRLTVL.

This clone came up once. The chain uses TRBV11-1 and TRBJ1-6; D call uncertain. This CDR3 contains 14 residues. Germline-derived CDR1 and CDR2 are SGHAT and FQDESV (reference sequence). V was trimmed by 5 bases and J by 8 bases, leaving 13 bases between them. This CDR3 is CASSAKVNYSPLHF. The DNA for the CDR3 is TGTGCCAGCAGCGCGAAAGTCAACTATTCACCCCTCCACTTT. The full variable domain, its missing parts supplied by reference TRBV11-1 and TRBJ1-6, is EAEVAQSPRYKITEKSQAVAFWCDPISGHATLYWYRQILGQGPELLVQFQDESVVDDSQLPKDRFSAERLKGVDSTLKIQPAELGDSAMYLCASSAKVNYSPLHFGNGTRLTVT.

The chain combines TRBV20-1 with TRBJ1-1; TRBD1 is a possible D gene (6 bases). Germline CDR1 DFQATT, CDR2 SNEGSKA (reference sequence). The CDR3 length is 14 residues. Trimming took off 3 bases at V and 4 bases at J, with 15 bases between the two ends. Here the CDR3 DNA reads TGCAGTGCTAGTGAGCAGGACAGAGTCACTGAAGCTTTCTTT. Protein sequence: CSASEQDRVTEAFF.

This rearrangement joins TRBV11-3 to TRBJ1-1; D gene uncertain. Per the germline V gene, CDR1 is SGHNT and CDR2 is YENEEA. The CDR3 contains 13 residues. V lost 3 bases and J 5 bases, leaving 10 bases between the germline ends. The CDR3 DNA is TGTGCCAGCAGCTTCTCCCTAGGTACTGAAGCTTTCTTT. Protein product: CASSFSLGTEAFF.

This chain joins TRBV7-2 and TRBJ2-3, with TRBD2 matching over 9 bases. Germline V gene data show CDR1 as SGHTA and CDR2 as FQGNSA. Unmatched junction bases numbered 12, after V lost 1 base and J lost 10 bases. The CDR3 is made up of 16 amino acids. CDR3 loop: CASSLVPAGGRPAQYF. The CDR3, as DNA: TGTGCCAGCAGCTTAGTCCCAGCGGGGGGACGACCGGCGCAGTATTTT.

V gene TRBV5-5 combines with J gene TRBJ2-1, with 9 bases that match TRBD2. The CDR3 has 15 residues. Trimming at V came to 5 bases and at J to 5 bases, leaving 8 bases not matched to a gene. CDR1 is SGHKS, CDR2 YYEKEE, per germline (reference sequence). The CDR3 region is CASRSAGGWDNEQFF. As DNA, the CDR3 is TGTGCCAGCAGGAGCGCGGGAGGGTGGGACAATGAGCAGTTCTTC.

CDR3 in DNA: TGTGCCAGCAGTTGGGGACAGGGGTTGGGCTATGGCTACACCTTC. Its translation is CASSWGQGLGYGYTF. The chain has TRBV6-5 and TRBJ1-2; 10 bases agree with TRBD1. The CDR3 covers 15 residues. The V and J ends lost 4 bases and 4 bases, in that order; junction bases with no gene match: 6. CDR1 is MNHEY, CDR2 SVGAGI, per germline.

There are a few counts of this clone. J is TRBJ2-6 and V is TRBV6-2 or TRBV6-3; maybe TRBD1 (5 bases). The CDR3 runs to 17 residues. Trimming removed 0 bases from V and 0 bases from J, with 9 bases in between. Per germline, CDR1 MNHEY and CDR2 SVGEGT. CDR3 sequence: CASSYSDSPSGANVLTF. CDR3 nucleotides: TGTGCCAGCAGTTACTCCGACAGCCCCTCTGGGGCCAACGTCCTGACTTTC.

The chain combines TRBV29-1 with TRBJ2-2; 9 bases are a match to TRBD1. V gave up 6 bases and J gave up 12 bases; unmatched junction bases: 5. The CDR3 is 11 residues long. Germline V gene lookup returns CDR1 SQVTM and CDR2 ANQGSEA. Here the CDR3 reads CSVLGQGKLFF. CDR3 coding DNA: TGCAGCGTCCTTGGACAGGGGAAGCTGTTTTTT.

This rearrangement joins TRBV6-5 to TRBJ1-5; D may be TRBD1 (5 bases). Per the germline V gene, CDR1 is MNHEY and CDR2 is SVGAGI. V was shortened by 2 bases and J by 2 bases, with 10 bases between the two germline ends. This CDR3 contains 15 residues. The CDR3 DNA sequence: TGTGCCAGCAGTTACAACGGCAGGGGCAATCAGCCCCAGCATTTT. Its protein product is CASSYNGRGNQPQHF.

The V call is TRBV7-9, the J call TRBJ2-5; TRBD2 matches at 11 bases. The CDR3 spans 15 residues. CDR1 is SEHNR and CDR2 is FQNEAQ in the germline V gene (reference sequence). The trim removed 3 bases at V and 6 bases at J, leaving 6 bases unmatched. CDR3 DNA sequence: TGTGCCAGCAGCTTGTCTAGCGGGAGGTTCAAGACCCAGTACTTC. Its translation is CASSLSSGRFKTQYF.

DNA of the CDR3: TGTGCCAGTAGTCCGCGACTAGCGGGGATACTCAATGAGCAGTTCTTC. It specifies CASSPRLAGILNEQFF. J is TRBJ2-1 and V is TRBV19, with TRBD2 matching 11 bases. The CDR3 runs 16 residues. Germline-derived CDR1 and CDR2 are LNHDA and SQIVND (reference sequence). The V and J ends lost 5 bases and 6 bases, in that order; junction bases with no gene match: 9.

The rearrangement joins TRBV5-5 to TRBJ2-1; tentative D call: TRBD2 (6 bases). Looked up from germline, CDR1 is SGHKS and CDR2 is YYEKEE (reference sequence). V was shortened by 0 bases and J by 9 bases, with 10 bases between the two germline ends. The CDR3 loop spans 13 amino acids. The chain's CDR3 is CASSLAWRGEQFF. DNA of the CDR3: TGTGCCAGCAGCTTGGCGTGGCGGGGTGAGCAGTTCTTC.